The clone carrying this T cell receptor beta chain was picked up many times. Its antigen is not identified. This record belongs to a study of regulatory T cells in long-lasting Graves disease. General observations from the study: TRBV28, TRBJ1-2 and TRBJ2-5 were segments that persistent disease favored. Accuracy was possibly reduced by small sample size. Shared public clonotypes totalled around 2,900 in persistent patients, compared with just under 1,000 in new patients.

HTBI primers from iRepertoire and Arm-PCR of CDR3 regions yielded the TCR beta libraries. MiXCR, applied by TCRdb to the multiplex PCR reads, yields one record per CDR3 protein. The sample contains around 450,000 distinct CDR3 sequences, approximately 21% of which appear only once. The sample's time point: persistent/refractory GD, antithyroid drugs over 5 years with positive TRAb. The TCR library was made from RNA extracted from PBMCs. V was cut by 0 bases and J by 5 bases, with 19 bases left in between. Germline values: CDR1 MDHEN, CDR2 SYDVKM. This CDR3 has 17 amino acids. The source is a female donor with Graves disease. The chain has TRBV28 and TRBJ1-2, with D unclear. The input for sequencing was peripheral blood mononuclear cells (PBMCs), taken when the disease was refractory, from a patient treated with antithyroid drugs. CDR3 nucleotides: TGTGCCAGCAGTTTATGGTCGGCAGGTCCAGTGAAGTATGGCTACACCTTC. It encodes CASSLWSAGPVKYGYTF.